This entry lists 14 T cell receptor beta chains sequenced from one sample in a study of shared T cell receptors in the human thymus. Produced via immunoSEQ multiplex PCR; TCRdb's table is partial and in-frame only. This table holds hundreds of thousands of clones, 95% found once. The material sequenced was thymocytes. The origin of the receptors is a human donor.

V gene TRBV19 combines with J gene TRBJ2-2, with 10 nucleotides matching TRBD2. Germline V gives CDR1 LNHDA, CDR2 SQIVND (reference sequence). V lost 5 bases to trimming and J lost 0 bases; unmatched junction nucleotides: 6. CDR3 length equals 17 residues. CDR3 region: CASSSSGSRTNTGELFF. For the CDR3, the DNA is TGTGCCAGTAGTTCTAGCGGGAGCCGAACGAACACCGGGGAGCTGTTTTTT.

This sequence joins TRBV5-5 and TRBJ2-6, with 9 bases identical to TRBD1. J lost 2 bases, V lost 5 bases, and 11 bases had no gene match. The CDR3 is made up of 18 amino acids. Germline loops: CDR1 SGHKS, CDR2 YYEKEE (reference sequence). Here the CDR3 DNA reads TGTGCCAGCAGGCTAGGGACAGGGCTACTTACTGGGGCCAACGTCCTGACTTTC. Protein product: CASRLGTGLLTGANVLTF. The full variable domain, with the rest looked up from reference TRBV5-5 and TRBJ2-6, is DAGVTQSPTHLIKTRGQQVTLRCSPISGHKSVSWYQQVLGQGPQFIFQYYEKEERGRGNFPDRFSARQFPNYSSELNVNALLLGDSALYLCASRLGTGLLTGANVLTFGAGSRLTVL.

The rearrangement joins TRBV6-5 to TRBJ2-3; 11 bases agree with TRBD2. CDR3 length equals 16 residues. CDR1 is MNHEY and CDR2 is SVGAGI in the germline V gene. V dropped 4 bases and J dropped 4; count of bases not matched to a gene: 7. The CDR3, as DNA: TGTGCCAGCAGTTGGGGGCTAGCGGGAGGCGCAGATACGCAGTATTTT. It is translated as CASSWGLAGGADTQYF.

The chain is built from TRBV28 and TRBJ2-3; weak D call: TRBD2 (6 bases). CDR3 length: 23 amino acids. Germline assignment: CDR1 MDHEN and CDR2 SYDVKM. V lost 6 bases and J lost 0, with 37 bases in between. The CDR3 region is CASSAETLTLIRTTRTSTDTQYF. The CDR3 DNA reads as TGTGCCAGCAGCGCTGAAACCCTTACCCTTATCCGGACTACCCGAACTAGCACAGATACGCAGTATTTT.

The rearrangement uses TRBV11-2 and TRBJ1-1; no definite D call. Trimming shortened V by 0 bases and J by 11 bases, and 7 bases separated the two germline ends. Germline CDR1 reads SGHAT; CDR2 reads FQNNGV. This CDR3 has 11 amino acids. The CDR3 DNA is TGTGCCAGCAGCTTAGATGCCTCGGCTTTCTTT. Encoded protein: CASSLDASAFF. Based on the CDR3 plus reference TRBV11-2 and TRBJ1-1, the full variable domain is EAGVAQSPRYKIIEKRQSVAFWCNPISGHATLYWYQQILGQGPKLLIQFQNNGVVDDSQLPKDRFSAERLKGVDSTLKIQPAKLEDSAVYLCASSLDASAFFGQGTRLTVV.

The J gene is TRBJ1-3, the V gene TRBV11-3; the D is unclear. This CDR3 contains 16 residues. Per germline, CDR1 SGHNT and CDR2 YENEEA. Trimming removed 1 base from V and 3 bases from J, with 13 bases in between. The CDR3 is CASSLGRAGLGNTIYF. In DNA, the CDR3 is TGTGCCAGCAGCTTAGGTCGGGCAGGACTTGGAAACACCATATATTTT.

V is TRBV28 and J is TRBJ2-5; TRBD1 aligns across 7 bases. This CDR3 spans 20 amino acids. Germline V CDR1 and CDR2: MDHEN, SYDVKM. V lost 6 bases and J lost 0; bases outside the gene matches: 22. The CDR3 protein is CASSPVFETTGQLYQETQYF. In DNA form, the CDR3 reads TGTGCCAGCAGCCCCGTCTTCGAAACCACGGGACAGCTTTACCAAGAGACCCAGTACTTC.

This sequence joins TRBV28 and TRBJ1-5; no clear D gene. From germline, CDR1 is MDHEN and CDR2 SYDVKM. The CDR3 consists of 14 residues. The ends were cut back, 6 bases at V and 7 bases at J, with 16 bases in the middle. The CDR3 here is CASSPEGLGQPQHF. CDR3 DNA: TGTGCCAGCAGCCCCGAAGGACTTGGGCAGCCCCAGCATTTT.

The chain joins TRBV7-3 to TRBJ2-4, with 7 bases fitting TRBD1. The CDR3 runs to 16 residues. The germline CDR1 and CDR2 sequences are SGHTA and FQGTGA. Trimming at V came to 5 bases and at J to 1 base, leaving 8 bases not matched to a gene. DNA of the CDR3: TGTGCCAGCAGCGTGACAGGGCTGAAGGCCAAAAACATTCAGTACTTC. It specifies CASSVTGLKAKNIQYF.

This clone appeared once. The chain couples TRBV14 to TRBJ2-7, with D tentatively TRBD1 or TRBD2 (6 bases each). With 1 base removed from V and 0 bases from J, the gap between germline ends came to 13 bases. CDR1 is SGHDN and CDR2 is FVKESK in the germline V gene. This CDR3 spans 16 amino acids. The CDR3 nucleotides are TGTGCCAGCAGCCAAGGGGGGGCGGGAAGCTCCTACGAGCAGTACTTC. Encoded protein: CASSQGGAGSSYEQYF.

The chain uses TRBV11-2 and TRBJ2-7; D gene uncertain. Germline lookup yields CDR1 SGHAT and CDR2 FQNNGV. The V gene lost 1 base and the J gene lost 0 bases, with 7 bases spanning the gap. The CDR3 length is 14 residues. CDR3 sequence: CASSLGSSSYEQYF. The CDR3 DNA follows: TGTGCCAGCAGCTTAGGCAGTTCCTCCTACGAGCAGTACTTC.

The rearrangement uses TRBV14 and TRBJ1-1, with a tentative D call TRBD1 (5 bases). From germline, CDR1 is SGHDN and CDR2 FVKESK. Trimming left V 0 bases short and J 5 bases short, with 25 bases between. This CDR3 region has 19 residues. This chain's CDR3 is CASSQESVPSGRSATEAFF. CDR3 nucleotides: TGTGCCAGCAGCCAAGAATCGGTCCCCTCAGGGCGCAGTGCAACTGAAGCTTTCTTT.

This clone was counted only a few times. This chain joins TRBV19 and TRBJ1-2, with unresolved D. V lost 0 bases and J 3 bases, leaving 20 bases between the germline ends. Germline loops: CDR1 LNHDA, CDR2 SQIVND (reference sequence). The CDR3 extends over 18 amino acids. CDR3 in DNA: TGTGCCAGTAGTATAGAAGTACGTCAGGAGTTGTTAGACTATGGCTACACCTTC. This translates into CASSIEVRQELLDYGYTF.

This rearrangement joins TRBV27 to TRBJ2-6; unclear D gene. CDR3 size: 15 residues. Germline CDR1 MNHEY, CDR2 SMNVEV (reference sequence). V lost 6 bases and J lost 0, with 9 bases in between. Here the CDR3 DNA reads TGTGCCAGCAGCTCTATGGGCTCTGGGGCCAACGTCCTGACTTTC. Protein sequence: CASSSMGSGANVLTF.